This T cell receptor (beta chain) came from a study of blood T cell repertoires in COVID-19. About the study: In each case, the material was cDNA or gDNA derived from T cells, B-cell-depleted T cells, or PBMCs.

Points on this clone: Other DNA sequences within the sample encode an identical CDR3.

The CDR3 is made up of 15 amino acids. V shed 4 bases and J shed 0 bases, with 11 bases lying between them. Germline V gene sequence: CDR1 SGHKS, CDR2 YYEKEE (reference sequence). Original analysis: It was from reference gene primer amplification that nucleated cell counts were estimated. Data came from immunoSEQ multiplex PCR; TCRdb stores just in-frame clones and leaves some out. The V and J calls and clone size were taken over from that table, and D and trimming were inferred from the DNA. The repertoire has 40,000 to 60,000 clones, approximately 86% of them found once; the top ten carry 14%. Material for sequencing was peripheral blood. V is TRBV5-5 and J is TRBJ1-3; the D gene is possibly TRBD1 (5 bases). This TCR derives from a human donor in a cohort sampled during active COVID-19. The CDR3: CASSTTGSSGNTIYF. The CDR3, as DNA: TGTGCCAGCAGCACAACAGGTAGCTCTGGAAACACCATATATTTT.